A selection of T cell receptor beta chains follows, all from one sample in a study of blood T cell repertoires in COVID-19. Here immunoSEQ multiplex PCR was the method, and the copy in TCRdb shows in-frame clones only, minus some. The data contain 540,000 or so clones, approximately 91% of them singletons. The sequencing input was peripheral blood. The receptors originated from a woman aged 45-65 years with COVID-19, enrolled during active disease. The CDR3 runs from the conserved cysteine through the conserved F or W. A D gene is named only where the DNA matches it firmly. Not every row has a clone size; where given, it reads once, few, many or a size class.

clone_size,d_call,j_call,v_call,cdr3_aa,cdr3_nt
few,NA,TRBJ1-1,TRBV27,CASSTAGGEAFF,TGTGCCAGCAGTACCGCGGGAGGGGAAGCTTTCTTT
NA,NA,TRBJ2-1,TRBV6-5,CASSPLGGGLVMQFF,TGTGCCAGCAGTCCCCTAGGGGGGGGGCTAGTAATGCAGTTCTTC
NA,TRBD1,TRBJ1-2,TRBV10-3,CASSGTGGYGYTF,TGTGCCTCATCGGGAACAGGGGGCTATGGCTACACCTTC
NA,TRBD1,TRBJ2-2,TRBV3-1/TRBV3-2,CASSQSGTGTGELFF,TGTGCCAGCAGCCAATCGGGGACAGGGACCGGGGAGCTGTTTTTT
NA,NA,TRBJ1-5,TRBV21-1,CASSKGSQGEPQHF,TGTGCCAGCAGCAAAGGGAGTCAAGGGGAGCCCCAGCATTTT
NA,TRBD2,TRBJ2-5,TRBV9,CASSGSGGPQETQYF,TGTGCCAGCAGCGGTAGCGGGGGGCCCCAAGAGACCCAGTACTTC
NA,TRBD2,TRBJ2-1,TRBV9,CASSFTGLAGVSSYNEQFF,TGTGCCAGCAGCTTCACGGGACTAGCGGGGGTTAGCTCCTACAATGAGCAGTTCTTC
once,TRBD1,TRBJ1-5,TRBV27,CASSPRGGQGLDQPQHF,TGTGCCAGCAGTCCCAGGGGGGGACAGGGCTTGGATCAGCCCCAGCATTTT
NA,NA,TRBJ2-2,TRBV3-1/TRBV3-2,CASSQARGNTGELFF,TGTGCCAGCAGCCAAGCCAGGGGGAACACCGGGGAGCTGTTTTTT
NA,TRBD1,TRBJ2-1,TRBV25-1,CASSVPPGQGTYNEQFF,TGTGCCAGCAGTGTCCCTCCGGGACAGGGCACTTACAATGAGCAGTTCTTC
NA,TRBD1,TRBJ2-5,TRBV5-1,CASSLDLTGMNGETQYF,TGCGCCAGCAGCCTGGACCTGACAGGGATGAACGGGGAGACCCAGTACTTC
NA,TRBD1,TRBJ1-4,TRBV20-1,CSASSTGEGREKLFF,TGCAGTGCTAGTTCGACAGGGGAGGGTAGGGAAAAACTGTTTTTT
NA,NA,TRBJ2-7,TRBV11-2,CASSPVRSSYEQYF,TGTGCCAGCAGCCCCGTTAGGAGCTCCTACGAGCAGTACTTC
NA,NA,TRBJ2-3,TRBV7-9,CASRREGLYTQYF,TGTGCCAGCAGGCGGGAAGGACTGTATACGCAGTATTTT
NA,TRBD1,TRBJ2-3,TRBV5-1,CASSLEGAGDTQYF,TGCGCCAGCAGCTTGGAGGGGGCTGGGGATACGCAGTATTTT
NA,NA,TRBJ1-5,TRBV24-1,CATSDLGGNQPQHF,TGTGCCACCAGTGATTTAGGGGGCAATCAGCCCCAGCATTTT
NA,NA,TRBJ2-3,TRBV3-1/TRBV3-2,CASSLSDTQYF,TGTGCCAGCAGCCTTAGCGATACGCAGTATTTT
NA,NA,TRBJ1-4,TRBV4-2,CASSLPGGLGEKLFF,TGTGCCAGCAGCCTTCCGGGGGGGTTGGGTGAAAAACTGTTTTTT
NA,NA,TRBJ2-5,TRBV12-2,CASRLAGGLSTETQYF,TGTGCAAGTCGCTTAGCGGGGGGACTTAGCACTGAGACCCAGTACTTC
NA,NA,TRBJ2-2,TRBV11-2,CASSLLATNTGELFF,TGTGCCAGCAGCTTACTAGCGACTAACACCGGGGAGCTGTTTTTT
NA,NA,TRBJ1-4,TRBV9,CASSGDREKLFF,TGTGCCAGCAGCGGTGACAGAGAAAAACTGTTTTTT
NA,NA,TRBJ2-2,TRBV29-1,CSVANTGELFF,TGCAGCGTTGCAAACACCGGGGAGCTGTTTTTT
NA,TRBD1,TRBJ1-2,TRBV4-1,CASSHGQGFGYTF,TGCGCCAGCAGCCATGGACAGGGGTTTGGCTACACCTTC
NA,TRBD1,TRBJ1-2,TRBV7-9,CASSLAGTGANYGYTF,TGTGCCAGCAGCTTAGCGGGGACAGGAGCTAACTATGGCTACACCTTC
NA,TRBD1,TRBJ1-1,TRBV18,CASSPTGVDTEAFF,TGTGCCAGCTCGCCGACAGGGGTGGACACTGAAGCTTTCTTT
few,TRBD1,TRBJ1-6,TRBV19,CATGRTGDSPLHF,TGTGCCACCGGTAGGACAGGCGATTCACCCCTCCACTTT
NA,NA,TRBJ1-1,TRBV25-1,CASTEGRAEAFF,TGTGCCAGCACCGAAGGGAGGGCTGAAGCTTTCTTT